This TCR beta chain was recorded in a study of cytomegalovirus exposure and HLA in healthy donors. Study summary: Membership in the Caucasian-associated ancestry cluster was found for 75% to 85% of approximately 380 genotyped donors.

Study-level points and caveats: Indistinguishable V segments, including TRBV6-2 and TRBV6-3, were excluded. Most TCR sequences proved rare, with some public TCRs found in many donors. Later examination showed HLA-associated TCR beta chains had greater clonal expansion than equally common others.

Germline V gene data show CDR1 as LNHDA and CDR2 as SQIVND (reference sequence). The CDR3 runs to 14 residues. V lost 5 bases to trimming and J lost 4 bases, with 12 bases between them. It was with 60 Vbeta and 13 Jbeta primers that the PCR ran. Assay used: immunoSEQ multiplex PCR; TCRdb lists only in-frame clones, some missing. The data hold over 110,000 clones, with roughly 80% observed a single time. Points on this clone: Its target is unknown.

The source is a female donor in good health and CMV-seronegative. Sequencing input: PBMCs. The V gene is TRBV19, the J gene TRBJ1-5; a possible D gene is TRBD1 (5 bases). The CDR3 nucleotides are TGTGCCAGTAGTGACTCAAGGGGAAATCAGCCCCAGCATTTT. This encodes CASSDSRGNQPQHF.